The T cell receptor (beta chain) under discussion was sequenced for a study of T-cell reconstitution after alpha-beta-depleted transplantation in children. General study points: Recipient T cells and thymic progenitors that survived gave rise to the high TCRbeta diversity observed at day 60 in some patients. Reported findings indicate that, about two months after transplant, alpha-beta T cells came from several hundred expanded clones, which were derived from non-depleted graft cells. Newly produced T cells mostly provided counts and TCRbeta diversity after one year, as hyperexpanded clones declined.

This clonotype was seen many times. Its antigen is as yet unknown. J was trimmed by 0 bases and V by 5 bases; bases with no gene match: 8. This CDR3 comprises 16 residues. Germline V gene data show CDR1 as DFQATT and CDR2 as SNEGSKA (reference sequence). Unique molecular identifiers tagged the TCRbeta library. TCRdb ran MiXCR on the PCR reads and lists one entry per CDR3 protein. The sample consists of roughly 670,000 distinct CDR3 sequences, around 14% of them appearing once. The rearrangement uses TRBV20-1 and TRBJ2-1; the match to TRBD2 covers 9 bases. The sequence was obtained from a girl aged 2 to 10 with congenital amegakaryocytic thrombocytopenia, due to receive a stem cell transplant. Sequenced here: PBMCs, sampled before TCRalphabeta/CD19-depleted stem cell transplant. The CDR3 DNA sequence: TGCAGTGCTTCCTTAAGAGCGGGAGGCTCCTACAATGAGCAGTTCTTC. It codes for CSASLRAGGSYNEQFF.